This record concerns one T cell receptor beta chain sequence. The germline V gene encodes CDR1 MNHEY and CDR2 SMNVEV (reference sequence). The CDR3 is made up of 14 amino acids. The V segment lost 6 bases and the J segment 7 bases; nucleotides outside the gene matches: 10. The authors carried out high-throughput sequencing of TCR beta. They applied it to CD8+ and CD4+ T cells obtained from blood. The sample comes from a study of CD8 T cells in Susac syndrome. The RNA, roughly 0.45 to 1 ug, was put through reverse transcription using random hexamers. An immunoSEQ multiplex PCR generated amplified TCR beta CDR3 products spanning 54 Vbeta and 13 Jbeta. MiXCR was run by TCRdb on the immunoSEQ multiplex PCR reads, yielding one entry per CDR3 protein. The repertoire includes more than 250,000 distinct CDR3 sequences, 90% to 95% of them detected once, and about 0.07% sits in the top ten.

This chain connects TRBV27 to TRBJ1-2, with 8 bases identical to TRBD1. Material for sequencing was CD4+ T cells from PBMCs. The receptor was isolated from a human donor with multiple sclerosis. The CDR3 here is CASRRPGQELGYTF. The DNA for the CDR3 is TGTGCCAGCAGACGACCGGGACAGGAACTTGGCTACACCTTC.